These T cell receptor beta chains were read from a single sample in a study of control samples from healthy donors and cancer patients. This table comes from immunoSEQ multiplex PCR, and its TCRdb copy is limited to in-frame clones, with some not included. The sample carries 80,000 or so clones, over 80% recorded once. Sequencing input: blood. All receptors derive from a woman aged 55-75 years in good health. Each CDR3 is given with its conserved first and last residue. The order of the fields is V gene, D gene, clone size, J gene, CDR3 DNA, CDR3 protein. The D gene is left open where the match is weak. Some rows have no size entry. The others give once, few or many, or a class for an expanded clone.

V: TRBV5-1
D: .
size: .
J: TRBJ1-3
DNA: TGCGCCAGCAGCCTTGCGGGGCTCTCTGGAAACACCATATATTTT
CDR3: CASSLAGLSGNTIYF

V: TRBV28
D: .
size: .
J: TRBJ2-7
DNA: TGTGCCAGCAGTCCCCCAAGCTCCTCCTACGAGCAGTACTTC
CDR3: CASSPPSSSYEQYF

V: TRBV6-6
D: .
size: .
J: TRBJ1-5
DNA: TGTGCCAGCCTCTCTGGATTTAGCAATCAGCCCCAGCATTTT
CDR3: CASLSGFSNQPQHF

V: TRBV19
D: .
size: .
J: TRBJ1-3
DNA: TGTGCCAGCTCTCGCGGTGGAAACACCATATATTTT
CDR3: CASSRGGNTIYF

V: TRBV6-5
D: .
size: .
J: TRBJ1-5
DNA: TGTGCCAGCAGTTACTCAGGCCTTGAGGGCAATCAGCCCCAGCATTTT
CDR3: CASSYSGLEGNQPQHF

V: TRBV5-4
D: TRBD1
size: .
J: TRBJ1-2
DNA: TGTGCCAGCAGCGCAACAGGGGAACCCTATGGCTACACCTTC
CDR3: CASSATGEPYGYTF

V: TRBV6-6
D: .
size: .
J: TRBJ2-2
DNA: TGTGCCAGCAGGGAGGGTGGTAACACCGGGGAGCTGTTTTTT
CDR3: CASREGGNTGELFF

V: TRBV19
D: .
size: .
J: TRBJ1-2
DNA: TGTGCCAGTAGTATGGTCGGGTATGGCTACACCTTC
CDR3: CASSMVGYGYTF

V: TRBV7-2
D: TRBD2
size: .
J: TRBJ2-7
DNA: TGTGCCAGCAGCTTAGTTTCGGGAGGTCGGAACGAGCAGTACTTC
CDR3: CASSLVSGGRNEQYF

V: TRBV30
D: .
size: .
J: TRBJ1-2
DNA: TGTGCCTGGAGTGTACTCCCCGGGGGAGTCGGTGGCTACACCTTC
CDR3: CAWSVLPGGVGGYTF

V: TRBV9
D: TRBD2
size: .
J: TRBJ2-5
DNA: TGTGCCAGCAGCAGCGGGGACCGAGAGACCCAGTACTTC
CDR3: CASSSGDRETQYF

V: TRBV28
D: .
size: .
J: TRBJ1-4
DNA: TGTGCCACCTGCGGCAGAGCTAATGAAAAACTGTTTTTT
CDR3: CATCGRANEKLFF

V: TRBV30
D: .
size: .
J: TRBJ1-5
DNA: TGTGCCTGGAGTGTGGGGGGACATAGCAATCAGCCCCAGCATTTT
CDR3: CAWSVGGHSNQPQHF

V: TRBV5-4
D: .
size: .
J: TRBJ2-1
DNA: TGTGCCAGCAGCCCCGGGGGAGCGGGCCCCACCTCAAATGAGCAGTTCTTC
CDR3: CASSPGGAGPTSNEQFF

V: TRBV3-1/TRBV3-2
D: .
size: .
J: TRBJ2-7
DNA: TGTGCCAGCAGCGAGGCAGGGGCGGCCTACGAGCAGTACTTC
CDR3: CASSEAGAAYEQYF

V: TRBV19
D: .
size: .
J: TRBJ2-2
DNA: TGTGCCAGTAGTACTCAGAACACCGGGGAGCTGTTTTTT
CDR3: CASSTQNTGELFF

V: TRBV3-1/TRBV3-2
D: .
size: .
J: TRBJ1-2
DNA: TGTGCCAGCAGCCAAGATGGGGGGTCACCAGGCCCTTTC
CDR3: CASSQDGGSPGPF

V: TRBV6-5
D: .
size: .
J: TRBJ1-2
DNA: TGTGCCAGCAGTTACGGATCGGCCTACTATGGCTACACCTTC
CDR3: CASSYGSAYYGYTF

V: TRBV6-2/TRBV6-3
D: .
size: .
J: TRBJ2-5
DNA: TGTGCCAGCAGTCCCTCCCTGTCGGTCCGCACCCAGTACTTC
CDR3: CASSPSLSVRTQYF

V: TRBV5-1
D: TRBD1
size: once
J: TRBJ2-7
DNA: TGCGCCAGCAGCTTGGACAGGGGCTCCCACTACGAGCAGTACTTC
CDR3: CASSLDRGSHYEQYF

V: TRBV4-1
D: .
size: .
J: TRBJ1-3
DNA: TGCGCCAGCAGCCGGTCCACTGGAAACACCATATATTTT
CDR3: CASSRSTGNTIYF

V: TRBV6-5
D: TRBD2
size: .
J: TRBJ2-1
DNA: TGTGCCAGCAGTCCACTAGCGGGAGCGCGGAATGAGCAGTTCTTC
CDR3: CASSPLAGARNEQFF

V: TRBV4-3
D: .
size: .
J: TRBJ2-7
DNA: TGCGCCAGCAGCCAAGATGGCGGAACACGGTATGCTTACGAGCAGTACTTC
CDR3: CASSQDGGTRYAYEQYF

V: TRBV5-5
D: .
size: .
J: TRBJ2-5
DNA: TGTGCCAGCAGCCGAAACTACCGTCAAGAGACCCAGTACTTC
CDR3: CASSRNYRQETQYF

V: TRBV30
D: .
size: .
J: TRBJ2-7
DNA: TGTGCCTGGGGACCCCAACAGGGGCAGTACTTC
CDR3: CAWGPQQGQYF

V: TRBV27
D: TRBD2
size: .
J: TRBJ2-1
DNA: TGTGCCAGCAGTTTATACCCCCGGCTAGCGGGTTACAATGAGCAGTTCTTC
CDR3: CASSLYPRLAGYNEQFF

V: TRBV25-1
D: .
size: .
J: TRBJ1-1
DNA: TGTGCCAGCAGTGAGCAGGGTACCTCCGTTGAAGCTTTCTTT
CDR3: CASSEQGTSVEAFF

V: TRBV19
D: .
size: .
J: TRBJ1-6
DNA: TGTGCCAGTAGTATGGGTCCAGGGCCAAATTCACCCCTCCACTTT
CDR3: CASSMGPGPNSPLHF